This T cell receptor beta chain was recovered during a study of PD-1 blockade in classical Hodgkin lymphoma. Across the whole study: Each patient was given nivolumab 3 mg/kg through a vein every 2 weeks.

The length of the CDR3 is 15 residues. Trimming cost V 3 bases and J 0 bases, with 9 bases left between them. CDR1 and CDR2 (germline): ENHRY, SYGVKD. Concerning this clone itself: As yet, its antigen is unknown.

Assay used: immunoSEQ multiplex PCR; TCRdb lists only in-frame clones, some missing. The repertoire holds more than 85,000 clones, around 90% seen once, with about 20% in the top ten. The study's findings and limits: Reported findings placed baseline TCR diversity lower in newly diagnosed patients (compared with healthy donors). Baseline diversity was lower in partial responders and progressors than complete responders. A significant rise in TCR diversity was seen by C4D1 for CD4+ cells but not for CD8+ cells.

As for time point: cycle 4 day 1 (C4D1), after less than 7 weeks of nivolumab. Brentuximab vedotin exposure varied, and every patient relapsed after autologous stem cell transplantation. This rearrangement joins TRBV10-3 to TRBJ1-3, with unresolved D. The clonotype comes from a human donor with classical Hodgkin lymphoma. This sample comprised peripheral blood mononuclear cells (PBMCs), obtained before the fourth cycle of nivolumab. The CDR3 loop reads CAISDIRSSGNTIYF. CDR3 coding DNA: TGTGCCATCAGTGATATCAGAAGCTCTGGAAACACCATATATTTT.